Below, 16 T cell receptor beta chains from the same sample are listed, as sequenced in a study of cytomegalovirus exposure and HLA in healthy donors. PCR was performed using 60 Vbeta and 13 Jbeta primers. TCRdb keeps only in-frame clones here, not all; method: immunoSEQ multiplex PCR. The sample has roughly 61,000 clones; about 84% are singletons. The sample consisted of PBMCs. Receptors were obtained from a male donor in good health and CMV-seronegative.

The CDR3 reads CASSLYSGSGNTIYF. The CDR3, as DNA: TGTGCCAGCAGCTTGTACTCGGGGTCCGGAAACACCATATATTTT. V gene TRBV5-5 combines with J gene TRBJ1-3; no definite D call. This CDR3 contains 15 residues. Germline assignment: CDR1 SGHKS and CDR2 YYEKEE (reference sequence). V shed 1 base and J shed 4 bases, with 12 bases lying between them.

The chain joins TRBV4-3 to TRBJ2-5; maybe TRBD2 (7 bases). Germline V gene sequence: CDR1 LGHNA, CDR2 YSLEER. The germline V and J ends were trimmed by 0 bases and 1 base, with 9 bases remaining between them. CDR3 length: 15 amino acids. The CDR3 spells CASSQEGGPQETQYF. The CDR3 coding sequence is TGCGCCAGCAGCCAAGAGGGGGGGCCCCAAGAGACCCAGTACTTC.

The V gene is TRBV2, the J gene TRBJ2-3; D unclear. Germline V gene sequence: CDR1 SNHLY, CDR2 FYNNEI. Trimming pared 1 base from V and 0 bases from J, leaving 5 bases between. The CDR3 has 14 amino acids. CDR3 protein: CASSEDRSTDTQYF. The CDR3 DNA sequence: TGTGCCAGCAGTGAAGATCGGAGCACAGATACGCAGTATTTT.

The V gene is TRBV7-9, the J gene TRBJ2-2; TRBD1 matches at 8 bases. The CDR3 sequence is 17 residues long. Losses at the gene ends were 3 bases for V and 5 bases for J; bases not matched to a gene: 11. Germline lookup yields CDR1 SEHNR and CDR2 FQNEAQ (reference sequence). CDR3: CASSLDRVLTGTGELFF. The CDR3 coding sequence is TGTGCCAGCAGCTTGGACAGGGTTCTCACCGGAACCGGGGAGCTGTTTTTT.

This chain uses TRBV6-6 with TRBJ2-1; D uncertain. Deletions cut 0 bases from V and 7 bases from J, with 13 bases between. Germline V gene lookup returns CDR1 MNHNY and CDR2 SVGAGI (reference sequence). There are 15 residues in the CDR3. The CDR3 DNA follows: TGTGCCAGCAGTTACTCGAGCCCTGGAGTGAATGAGCAGTTCTTC. Amino acids: CASSYSSPGVNEQFF.

The V gene is TRBV11-2, the J gene TRBJ1-1, with TRBD1 identical over 10 bases. The CDR3 contains 13 residues. Trimming took 5 bases from V and 8 from J; bases not matched to a gene: 5. The germline CDR1 and CDR2 sequences are SGHAT and FQNNGV. CDR3 in DNA: TGTGCCAGCAGCACCCGGACAGGGGGAGAAGCTTTCTTT. This encodes CASSTRTGGEAFF. Full variable domain (rest looked up from reference TRBV11-2 and TRBJ1-1): EAGVAQSPRYKIIEKRQSVAFWCNPISGHATLYWYQQILGQGPKLLIQFQNNGVVDDSQLPKDRFSAERLKGVDSTLKIQPAKLEDSAVYLCASSTRTGGEAFFGQGTRLTVV.

This chain links TRBV5-4 with TRBJ2-7; a weak D match, TRBD2 (7 bases). The V end lost 4 bases, the J end lost 7 bases, and 15 bases lay between the germline ends. The CDR3 sequence is 13 residues long. CDR1 and CDR2 from the germline V gene are SGHNT and YYREEE (reference sequence). CDR3 sequence (DNA): TGTGCCAGCAGCCTGGTGGGGGGGCAGGAGCAGTACTTC. Translation: CASSLVGGQEQYF.

A single count supports this clone. The CDR3 sequence: CATSRGNRGAYNEQFF. The CDR3 DNA is TGTGCCACCAGCAGAGGGAACAGGGGGGCCTACAATGAGCAGTTCTTC. This chain uses TRBV15 with TRBJ2-1; 8 bases are a match to TRBD1. The CDR3 is made up of 16 amino acids. The germline V gene encodes CDR1 LNHNV and CDR2 YYDKDF (reference sequence). Unmatched junction bases numbered 4, after V lost 1 base and J lost 2 bases.

This chain joins TRBV19 and TRBJ2-2; weak D call: TRBD1 (5 bases). Trimming took 3 bases from V and 1 from J, leaving 9 bases between them. CDR1 and CDR2 (germline): LNHDA, SQIVND (reference sequence). There are 15 residues in the CDR3. CDR3 nucleotides: TGTGCCAGTAGTATCCGGCAGGGGAACACCGGGGAGCTGTTTTTT. It encodes CASSIRQGNTGELFF.

The chain carries TRBV4-3 and TRBJ1-3; no clear D. Germline assignment: CDR1 LGHNA and CDR2 YSLEER. The V end was cut by 4 bases, the J end by 2 bases, with 9 bases between. The CDR3 contains 14 residues. The CDR3 nucleotides read TGCGCCAGCAGCCCCGACGGAGCTGGAAACACCATATATTTT. It yields the protein CASSPDGAGNTIYF.

The count of this clone is one. The V gene is TRBV18, the J gene TRBJ1-5; D remains ambiguous. The CDR3 runs to 15 residues. CDR1 is KGHSH and CDR2 is LQKENI in the germline V gene. V was shortened by 6 bases and J by 3 bases, with 15 bases between the two germline ends. The CDR3 spells CASSALAADNQPQHF. CDR3 sequence (DNA): TGTGCCAGCTCTGCCCTCGCGGCCGACAATCAGCCCCAGCATTTT.

This CDR3 reads CSVSDSLNQPQHF. The CDR3 region has the DNA TGCAGCGTTTCGGACAGCCTCAATCAGCCCCAGCATTTT. The chain recombines TRBV29-1 with TRBJ1-5, with TRBD1 as a possible D gene (6 bases). The germline V and J ends were trimmed by 5 bases and 3 bases, with 11 bases remaining between them. Germline V gene data show CDR1 as SQVTM and CDR2 as ANQGSEA. The CDR3 length is 13 residues.

This clone was picked up one time. This chain joins TRBV12-5 and TRBJ1-2; no definite D call. Germline CDR1 and CDR2: LGHNT and FRNRAP. V was clipped by 2 bases and J by 0 bases, with 13 bases between them. CDR3 length: 16 amino acids. CDR3 residues: CASGLFPHSTNYGYTF. Here the CDR3 DNA reads TGTGCTAGTGGTTTGTTCCCCCACTCCACTAACTATGGCTACACCTTC.

This clone was seen once. This chain joins TRBV9 and TRBJ2-5; 8 bases fit TRBD2. V lost 2 bases to trimming and J lost 4 bases; unmatched junction nucleotides: 7. The germline gives CDR1 SGDLS, CDR2 YYNGEE. The CDR3 totals 15 residues. The CDR3 spells CASSVGTRFGETQYF. CDR3 coding DNA: TGTGCCAGCAGCGTCGGGACTAGGTTCGGAGAGACCCAGTACTTC. The whole variable domain, filled in from reference TRBV9 and TRBJ2-5, reads DSGVTQTPKHLITATGQRVTLRCSPRSGDLSVYWYQQSLDQGLQFLIQYYNGEERAKGNILERFSAQQFPDLHSELNLSSLELGDSALYFCASSVGTRFGETQYFGPGTRLLVL.

V and J are TRBV7-2 and TRBJ2-7; no firm D call. CDR3 length equals 11 residues. Per germline, CDR1 SGHTA and CDR2 FQGNSA. The V and J ends lost 3 bases and 6 bases respectively, with 6 bases between them. The CDR3 loop reads CASSLHSEQYF. The CDR3 DNA reads as TGTGCCAGCAGCTTGCACAGCGAGCAGTACTTC.

The CDR3 DNA is TGTGCCAGCAGCCCGGACAGGGGGCGAAATGCTGAAGCTTTCTTT. Its protein product is CASSPDRGRNAEAFF. This sequence joins TRBV7-6 and TRBJ1-1; 11 positions agree with TRBD1. Germline CDR1 is SGHVS and CDR2 is FNYEAQ. The CDR3 contains 15 residues. Trimming took 5 bases from V and 6 from J; bases not matched to a gene: 8.